This entry lists 21 T cell receptor beta chains sequenced from one sample in a study of memory CD4+ T cells and cytomegalovirus serostatus. Data came from immunoSEQ multiplex PCR; TCRdb stores just in-frame clones and leaves some out. The sample has 45,000 to 60,000 clones; 65% to 80% are singletons. The sort gate was single viable CD3+CD4+CD8-CD45RO+ cells for memory CD4+ T cells. The material sequenced was memory CD4+ T cells from blood. The receptors derive from an adult in good health and CMV-seropositive.

V is TRBV29-1 and J is TRBJ2-1; TRBD1 matches 7 bases. Germline V lookup: CDR1 SQVTM, CDR2 ANQGSEA. Losses at the gene ends were 3 bases for V and 4 bases for J; bases not matched to a gene: 12. CDR3 size: 16 residues. The CDR3 here is CSVDTPDRAIYNEQFF. CDR3 nucleotide sequence: TGCAGCGTTGATACGCCCGACAGGGCGATATACAATGAGCAGTTCTTC.

This clone was seen only once. The chain joins TRBV4-1 to TRBJ1-1; D is undetermined. In germline, CDR1 is MGHRA, CDR2 YSYEKL. The V and J ends lost 0 bases and 4 bases respectively, with 15 bases between them. The CDR3 contains 16 residues. The CDR3 region is CASSQELGRAGTEAFF. Here the CDR3 DNA reads TGCGCCAGCAGCCAAGAGTTGGGCCGGGCGGGCACTGAAGCTTTCTTT.

J is TRBJ2-3 and V is TRBV29-1, with 10 bases identical to TRBD2. Germline lookup yields CDR1 SQVTM and CDR2 ANQGSEA. This CDR3 contains 15 residues. Unmatched junction bases numbered 8, after V lost 7 bases and J lost 1 base. The CDR3 region has the DNA TGCAGCGCGTTCCACGGACTAGCGGGCACAGATACGCAGTATTTT. It specifies CSAFHGLAGTDTQYF.

This rearrangement joins TRBV19 to TRBJ2-1, with unresolved D. V was trimmed by 3 bases and J by 1 base, leaving 4 bases between them. The germline V gene encodes CDR1 LNHDA and CDR2 SQIVND (reference sequence). There are 13 residues in the CDR3. Here the CDR3 DNA reads TGTGCCAGTAGTATTGGTTCCTACAATGAGCAGTTCTTC. Amino acids: CASSIGSYNEQFF.

V is TRBV6-5 and J is TRBJ2-5; 9 bases fit TRBD1. V lost 6 bases to trimming and J lost 3 bases; unmatched junction nucleotides: 8. Germline CDR1 MNHEY, CDR2 SVGAGI. The CDR3 consists of 15 residues. CDR3 coding DNA: TGTGCCAGCAGGGGGACCGGGACAGGGAAAGAGACCCAGTACTTC. Residues: CASRGTGTGKETQYF.

The gene calls are TRBV19 and TRBJ1-2; tentative D call: TRBD1 (5 bases). V lost 6 bases and J lost 0, with 11 bases in between. The CDR3 runs to 14 residues. Germline CDR1 LNHDA, CDR2 SQIVND (reference sequence). CDR3 region: CASRADRANYGYTF. CDR3 nucleotide sequence: TGTGCCAGTAGGGCCGACAGAGCTAACTATGGCTACACCTTC.

The table lists this clone with a count of one. The chain has TRBV29-1 and TRBJ1-3; D remains ambiguous. The CDR3 covers 11 residues. The V end was cut by 2 bases, the J end by 7 bases, with 6 bases between. The V gene's germline CDR1 is SQVTM and CDR2 ANQGSEA. CDR3 residues: CSVEQFNTIYF. The CDR3, as DNA: TGCAGCGTTGAACAGTTTAACACCATATATTTT.

This chain links TRBV2 with TRBJ2-7; 9 positions match TRBD1. CDR3 length equals 11 residues. CDR1 and CDR2 (germline): SNHLY, FYNNEI. V was pared by 5 bases and J by 12 bases, with 5 bases of the junction left unmatched. For the CDR3, the DNA is TGTGCCAGCAGTTTCTTGGGACAGGGGTACTTC. Protein: CASSFLGQGYF.

The rearrangement uses TRBV27 and TRBJ2-6; 7 bases line up with TRBD1. The CDR3 sequence is 15 residues long. With 5 bases clipped from V and 4 bases from J, the junction kept 5 bases outside the gene matches. Germline loops: CDR1 MNHEY, CDR2 SMNVEV (reference sequence). The CDR3: CASSPRGNGANVLTF. CDR3 DNA sequence: TGTGCCAGCAGTCCCAGGGGGAACGGGGCCAACGTCCTGACTTTC. Supplemented by reference TRBV27 and TRBJ2-6, the full variable domain reads EAQVTQNPRYLITVTGKKLTVTCSQNMNHEYMSWYRQDPGLGLRQIYYSMNVEVTDKGDVPEGYKVSRKEKRNFPLILESPSPNQTSLYFCASSPRGNGANVLTFGAGSRLTVL.

V usage is TRBV7-6 and J usage is TRBJ2-1; D call uncertain. Germline CDR1 reads SGHVS; CDR2 reads FNYEAQ. This CDR3 is built from 17 residues. Trimming removed 2 bases from V and 7 bases from J, with 21 bases in between. The CDR3 region is CASSLSPGGGESNEQFF. The CDR3 DNA is TGTGCCAGCAGCTTAAGCCCAGGCGGCGGAGAGAGTAATGAGCAGTTCTTC.

The CDR3 sequence is CASSLESHDSPLHF. The CDR3 coding sequence is TGCGCCAGCAGCCTCGAGAGTCACGATTCACCCCTCCACTTT. The chain recombines TRBV4-3 with TRBJ1-6; D remains unclear. There are 14 residues in the CDR3. V lost 4 bases and J 8 bases, leaving 12 bases between the germline ends. The V gene's germline CDR1 is LGHNA and CDR2 YSLEER.

This clone has only a few counts. The chain employs TRBV21-1 and TRBJ2-7; TRBD2 is the table's D call, not checked against the DNA. TRBV21-1 is described as a pseudogene. CDR3 length: 11 amino acids. CDR3 bases: TGTGCCAGCCGGTGCGGTCGGGTGCAGTACTTC. Its protein is CASRCGRVQYF.

The chain has TRBV29-1 and TRBJ2-7, with D perhaps given as TRBD1 or TRBD2 (5 bases each). The CDR3 sequence is 15 residues long. Germline CDR1 reads SQVTM; CDR2 reads ANQGSEA. V was trimmed by 7 bases and J by 4 bases, leaving 23 bases between them. CDR3 loop: CSAAPGPSLVYEQYF. The CDR3 DNA is TGCAGCGCCGCGCCGGGACCCAGCCTGGTATACGAGCAGTACTTC.

V gene TRBV11-3 combines with J gene TRBJ1-1, with D possibly being TRBD1 (5 bases). Between the trimmed V and J ends, which lost 5 bases and 1 base, there was a span of 14 bases. Germline V lookup: CDR1 SGHNT, CDR2 YENEEA. The CDR3 is made up of 15 amino acids. The CDR3 loop reads CASSPPGQGNTEAFF. As DNA, the CDR3 is TGTGCCAGCAGCCCGCCCGGCCAGGGGAACACTGAAGCTTTCTTT.

This chain links TRBV29-1 with TRBJ1-4, with TRBD1 matching over 8 bases. CDR1 and CDR2 from the germline V gene are SQVTM and ANQGSEA. The CDR3 contains 13 residues. After removal of 4 bases from V and 4 bases from J, the junction contained 2 bases not matched to a gene. The CDR3 is CSVGDRNNEKLFF. The CDR3 DNA follows: TGCAGCGTTGGGGACAGGAATAATGAAAAACTGTTTTTT. The entire variable domain, with the rest obtained from reference TRBV29-1 and TRBJ1-4, is as follows: SAVISQKPSRDICQRGTSLTIQCQVDSQVTMMFWYRQQPGQSLTLIATANQGSEATYESGFVIDKFPISRPNLTFSTLTVSNMSPEDSSIYLCSVGDRNNEKLFFGSGTQLSVL.

The chain couples TRBV30 to TRBJ2-1; D perhaps matches TRBD2 (7 bases). CDR3 length: 13 amino acids. Germline V gene data show CDR1 as GTSNPN and CDR2 as SVGIG (reference sequence). The V end was cut by 3 bases, the J end by 6 bases, with 12 bases between. In nucleotides, the CDR3 is TGTGCCTGGAGGAGGGGAGGGGGCAATGAGCAGTTCTTC. Translated, it gives CAWRRGGGNEQFF. Looking up the rest from reference TRBV30 and TRBJ2-1 gives the full variable domain: SQTIHQWPATLVQPVGSPLSLECTVEGTSNPNLYWYRQAAGRGLQLLFYSVGIGQISSEVPQNLSASRPQDRQFILSSKKLLLSDSGFYLCAWRRGGGNEQFFGPGTRLTVL.

A single count supports this clone. The chain joins TRBV7-9 to TRBJ2-1; tentatively, D is TRBD1 (6 bases). Germline CDR1 SEHNR, CDR2 FQNEAQ (reference sequence). The CDR3 contains 17 residues. Trimming stripped 7 bases from V and 8 bases from J, with 27 bases between. CDR3 DNA sequence: TGTGCCAGCACCCTAATAACCACGGGGACACCTCGGGATGAGCAGTTCTTC. As protein: CASTLITTGTPRDEQFF.

V and J are TRBV14 and TRBJ2-5, with a tentative D call TRBD1 (6 bases). Trimming left V 8 bases short and J 2 bases short, with 12 bases between. The CDR3 spans 13 residues. CDR1 is SGHDN and CDR2 is FVKESK in the germline V gene. The CDR3 coding sequence is TGTGCCAGCGCAGGGGACGGACAAGAGACCCAGTACTTC. This sequence encodes CASAGDGQETQYF.

The chain is built from TRBV6-6 and TRBJ1-5; D not certain. CDR3 length: 15 residues. V lost 0 bases and J lost 0, with 6 bases in between. The germline gives CDR1 MNHNY, CDR2 SVGAGI (reference sequence). As DNA, the CDR3 is TGTGCCAGCAGTTACTCGTCAGATAGCAATCAGCCCCAGCATTTT. It encodes CASSYSSDSNQPQHF.

The rearrangement links TRBV6-5 to TRBJ2-2; D may be TRBD2 (6 bases). Germline CDR1 and CDR2: MNHEY and SVGAGI. CDR3 length: 14 amino acids. With 6 bases removed from V and 6 bases from J, the gap between germline ends came to 14 bases. The CDR3 coding sequence is TGTGCCAGCAGAAGGACTATAGGGGCCGGGGAGCTGTTTTTT. This gives the protein CASRRTIGAGELFF.

CDR3 in amino acids: CASSQQGGGLAQPYEQYF. The CDR3 DNA is TGTGCCAGCAGCCAACAAGGGGGGGGACTAGCGCAACCCTACGAGCAGTACTTC. The chain carries TRBV4-2 and TRBJ2-7; 10 nucleotides line up with TRBD2. CDR3 length equals 18 residues. J gave up 2 bases and V 2 bases, and 12 bases lay outside the gene matches. The germline CDR1 and CDR2 sequences are LGHNA and YNFKEQ.